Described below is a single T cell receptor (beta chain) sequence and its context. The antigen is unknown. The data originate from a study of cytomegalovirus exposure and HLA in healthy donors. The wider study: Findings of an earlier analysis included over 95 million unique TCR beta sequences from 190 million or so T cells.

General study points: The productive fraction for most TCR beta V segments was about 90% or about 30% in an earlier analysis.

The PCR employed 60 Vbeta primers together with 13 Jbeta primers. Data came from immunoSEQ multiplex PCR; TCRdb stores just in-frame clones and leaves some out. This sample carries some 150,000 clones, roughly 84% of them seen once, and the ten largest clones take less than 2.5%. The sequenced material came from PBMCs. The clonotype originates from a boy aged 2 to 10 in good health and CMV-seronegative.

CDR3 sequence: CASRRTSGGVQYF. CDR3 bases: TGTGCCAGCAGGAGGACTAGCGGGGGGGTGCAGTACTTC. The J gene is TRBJ2-7, the V gene TRBV11-3, with 15 bases aligning to TRBD2. The ends lost 6 bases at V and 9 bases at J; junction bases unmatched: 3. Germline loops: CDR1 SGHNT, CDR2 YENEEA. The CDR3 sequence is 13 residues long.